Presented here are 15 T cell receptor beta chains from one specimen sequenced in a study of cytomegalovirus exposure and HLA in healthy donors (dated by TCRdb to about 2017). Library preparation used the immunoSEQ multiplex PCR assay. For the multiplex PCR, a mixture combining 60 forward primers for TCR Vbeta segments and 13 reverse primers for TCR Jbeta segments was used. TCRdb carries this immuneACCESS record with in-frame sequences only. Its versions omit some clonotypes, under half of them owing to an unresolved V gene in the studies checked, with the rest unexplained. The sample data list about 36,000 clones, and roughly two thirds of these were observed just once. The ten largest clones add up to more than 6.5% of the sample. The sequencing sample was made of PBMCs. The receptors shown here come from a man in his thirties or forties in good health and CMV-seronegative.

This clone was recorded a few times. The CDR3 is CASSESAGEGNEQFF. CDR3 nucleotides: TGCGCCAGCAGTGAGTCGGCAGGGGAGGGTAATGAGCAGTTCTTC. V usage is TRBV10-2 and J usage is TRBJ2-1; D perhaps matches TRBD2 (7 bases). The ends were cut back, 0 bases at V and 7 bases at J, with 13 bases in the middle. The CDR3 is 15 residues long. Germline V gene data show CDR1 as WSHSY and CDR2 as SAAADI.

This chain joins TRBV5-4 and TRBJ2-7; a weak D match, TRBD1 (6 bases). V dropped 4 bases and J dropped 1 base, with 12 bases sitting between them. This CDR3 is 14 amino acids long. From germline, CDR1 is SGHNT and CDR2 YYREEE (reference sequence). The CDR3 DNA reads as TGTGCCAGCAGCCTCCGGACAGTTTCCTACGAGCAGTACTTC. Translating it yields CASSLRTVSYEQYF.

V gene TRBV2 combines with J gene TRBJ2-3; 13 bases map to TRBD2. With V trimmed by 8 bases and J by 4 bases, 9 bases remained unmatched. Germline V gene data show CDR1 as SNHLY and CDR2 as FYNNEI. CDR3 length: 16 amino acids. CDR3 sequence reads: CASSGTSGKRADTQYF. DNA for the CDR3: TGTGCCAGCTCCGGGACTAGCGGGAAAAGGGCAGATACGCAGTATTTT.

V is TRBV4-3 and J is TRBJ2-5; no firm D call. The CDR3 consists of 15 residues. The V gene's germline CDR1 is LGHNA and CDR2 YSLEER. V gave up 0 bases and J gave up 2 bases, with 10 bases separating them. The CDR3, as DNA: TGCGCCAGCAGCCAAGATCCGACACAGCAAGAGACCCAGTACTTC. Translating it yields CASSQDPTQQETQYF.

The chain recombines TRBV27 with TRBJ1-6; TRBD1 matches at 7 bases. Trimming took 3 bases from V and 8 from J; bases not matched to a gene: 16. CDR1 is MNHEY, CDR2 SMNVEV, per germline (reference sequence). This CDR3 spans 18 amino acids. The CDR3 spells CASSFNPRQGSIHSPLHF. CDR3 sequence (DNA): TGTGCCAGCAGTTTCAACCCCCGACAGGGATCAATTCATTCACCCCTCCACTTT.

The DNA for the CDR3 is TGTGCCAGTAGTCTCGAGGGTGAAAAACTGTTTTTT. The encoded protein is CASSLEGEKLFF. The chain employs TRBV19 and TRBJ1-4; D remains unclear. Germline V gene data show CDR1 as LNHDA and CDR2 as SQIVND (reference sequence). CDR3 length: 12 residues. Trimming took off 5 bases at V and 7 bases at J, with 8 bases between the two ends.

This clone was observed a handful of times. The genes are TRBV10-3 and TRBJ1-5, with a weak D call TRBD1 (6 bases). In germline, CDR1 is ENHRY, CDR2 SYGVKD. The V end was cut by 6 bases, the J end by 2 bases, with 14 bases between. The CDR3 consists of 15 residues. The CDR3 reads CAIRAGVGGNQPQHF. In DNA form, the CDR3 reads TGTGCCATCAGGGCAGGGGTAGGAGGCAATCAGCCCCAGCATTTT.

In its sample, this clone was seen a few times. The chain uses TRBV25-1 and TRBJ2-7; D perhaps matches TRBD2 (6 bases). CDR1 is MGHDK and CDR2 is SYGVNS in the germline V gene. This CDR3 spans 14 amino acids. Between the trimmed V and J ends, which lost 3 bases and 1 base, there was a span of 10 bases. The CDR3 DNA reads TGTGCCAGCAGTGATACTAGCCGATCCTACGAGCAGTACTTC. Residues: CASSDTSRSYEQYF.

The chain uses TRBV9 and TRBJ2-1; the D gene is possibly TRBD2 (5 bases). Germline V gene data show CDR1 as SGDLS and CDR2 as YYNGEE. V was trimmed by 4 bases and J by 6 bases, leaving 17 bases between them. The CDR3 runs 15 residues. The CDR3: CASSPAGSLTNEQFF. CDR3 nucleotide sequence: TGTGCCAGCAGCCCCGCGGGTAGCCTAACCAATGAGCAGTTCTTC.

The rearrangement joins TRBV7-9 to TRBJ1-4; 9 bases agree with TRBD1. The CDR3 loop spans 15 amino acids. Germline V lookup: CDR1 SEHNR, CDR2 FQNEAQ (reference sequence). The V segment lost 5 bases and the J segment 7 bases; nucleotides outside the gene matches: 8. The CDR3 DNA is TGTGCCAGCAGCCTGGCGGGACAGGGTCCTGAAAAACTGTTTTTT. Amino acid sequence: CASSLAGQGPEKLFF.

In nucleotides, the CDR3 is TGTGCCAGCAGTTCGCCGGGACAGTCCTACGAGCAGTACTTC. Translating it yields CASSSPGQSYEQYF. The rearrangement joins TRBV28 to TRBJ2-7; TRBD1 matches 7 bases. V lost 4 bases and J lost 1; bases outside the gene matches: 4. The CDR3 loop spans 14 amino acids. Germline V lookup: CDR1 MDHEN, CDR2 SYDVKM.

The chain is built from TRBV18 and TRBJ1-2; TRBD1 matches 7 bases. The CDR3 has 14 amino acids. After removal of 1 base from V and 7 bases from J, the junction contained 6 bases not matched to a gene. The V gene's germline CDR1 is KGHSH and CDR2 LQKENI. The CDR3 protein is CASSPLTGEGGYTF. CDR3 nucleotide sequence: TGTGCCAGCTCACCACTAACAGGGGAAGGTGGCTACACCTTC.

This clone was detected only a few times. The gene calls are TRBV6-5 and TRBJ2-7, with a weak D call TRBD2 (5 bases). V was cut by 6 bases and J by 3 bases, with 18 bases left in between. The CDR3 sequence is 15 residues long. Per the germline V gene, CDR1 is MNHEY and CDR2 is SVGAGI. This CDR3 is CASSPPPGKGYEQYF. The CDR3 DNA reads TGTGCCAGCAGCCCTCCCCCGGGGAAGGGCTACGAGCAGTACTTC.

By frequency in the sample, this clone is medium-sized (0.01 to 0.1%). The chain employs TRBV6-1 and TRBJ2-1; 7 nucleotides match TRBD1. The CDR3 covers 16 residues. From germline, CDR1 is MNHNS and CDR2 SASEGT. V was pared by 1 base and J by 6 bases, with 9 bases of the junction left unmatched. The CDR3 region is CASSEEVGGPTNEQFF. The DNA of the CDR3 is TGTGCCAGCAGTGAAGAGGTAGGGGGCCCAACCAATGAGCAGTTCTTC.

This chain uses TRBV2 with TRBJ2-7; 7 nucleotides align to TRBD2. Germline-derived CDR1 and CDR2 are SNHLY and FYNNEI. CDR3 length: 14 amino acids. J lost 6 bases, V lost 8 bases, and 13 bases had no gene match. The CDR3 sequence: CASQLRGRSVEQYF. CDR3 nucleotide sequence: TGTGCCAGCCAATTGCGCGGGAGATCGGTCGAGCAGTACTTC.